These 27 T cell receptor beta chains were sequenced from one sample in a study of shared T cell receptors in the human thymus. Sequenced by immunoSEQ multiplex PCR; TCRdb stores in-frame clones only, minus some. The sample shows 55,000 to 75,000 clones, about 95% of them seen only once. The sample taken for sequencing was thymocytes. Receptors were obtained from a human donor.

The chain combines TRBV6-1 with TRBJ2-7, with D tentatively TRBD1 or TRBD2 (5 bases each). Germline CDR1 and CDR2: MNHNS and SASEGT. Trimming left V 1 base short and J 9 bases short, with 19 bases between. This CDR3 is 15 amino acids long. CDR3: CASSEEFLLGRGQYF. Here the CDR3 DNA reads TGTGCCAGCAGTGAAGAGTTTTTGCTGGGACGGGGGCAGTACTTC.

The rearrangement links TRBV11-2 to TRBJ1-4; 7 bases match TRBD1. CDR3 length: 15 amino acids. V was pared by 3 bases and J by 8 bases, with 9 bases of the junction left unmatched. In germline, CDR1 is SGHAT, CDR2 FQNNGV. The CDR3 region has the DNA TGTGCCAGCAGCTTTGGGGAGGGGGCGAGGGAAAAACTGTTTTTT. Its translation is CASSFGEGAREKLFF.

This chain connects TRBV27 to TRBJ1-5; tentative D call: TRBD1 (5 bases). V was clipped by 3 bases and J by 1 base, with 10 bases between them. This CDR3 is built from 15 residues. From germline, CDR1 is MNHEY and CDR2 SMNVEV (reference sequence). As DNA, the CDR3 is TGTGCCAGCAGTTTTCGGGGGAGGAGCAATCAGCCCCAGCATTTT. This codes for CASSFRGRSNQPQHF.

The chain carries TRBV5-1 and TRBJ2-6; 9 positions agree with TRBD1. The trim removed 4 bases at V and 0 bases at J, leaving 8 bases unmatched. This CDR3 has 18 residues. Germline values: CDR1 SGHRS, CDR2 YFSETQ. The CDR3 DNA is TGCGCCAGCAGCCCTACAGGGGGCACCTCCTCTGGGGCCAACGTCCTGACTTTC. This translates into CASSPTGGTSSGANVLTF.

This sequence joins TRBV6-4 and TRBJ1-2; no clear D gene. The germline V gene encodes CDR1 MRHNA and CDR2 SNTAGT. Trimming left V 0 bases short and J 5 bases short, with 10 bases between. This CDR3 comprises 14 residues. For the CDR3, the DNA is TGTGCCAGCAGTGACTCAGATAGAGGTTATGGCTACACCTTC. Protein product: CASSDSDRGYGYTF.

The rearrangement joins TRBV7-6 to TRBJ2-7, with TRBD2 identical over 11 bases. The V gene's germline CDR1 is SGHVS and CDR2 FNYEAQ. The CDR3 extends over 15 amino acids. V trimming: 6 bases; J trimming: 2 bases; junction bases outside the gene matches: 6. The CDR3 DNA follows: TGTGCCAGCAGACTTACTAGCGGGGGTACCTACGAGCAGTACTTC. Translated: CASRLTSGGTYEQYF.

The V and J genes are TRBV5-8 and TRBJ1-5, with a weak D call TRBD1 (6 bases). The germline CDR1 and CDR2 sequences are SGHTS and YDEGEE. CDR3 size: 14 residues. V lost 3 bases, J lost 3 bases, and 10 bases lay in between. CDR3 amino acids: CASSWGHLNQPQHF. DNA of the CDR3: TGTGCCAGCAGCTGGGGACACCTCAATCAGCCCCAGCATTTT.

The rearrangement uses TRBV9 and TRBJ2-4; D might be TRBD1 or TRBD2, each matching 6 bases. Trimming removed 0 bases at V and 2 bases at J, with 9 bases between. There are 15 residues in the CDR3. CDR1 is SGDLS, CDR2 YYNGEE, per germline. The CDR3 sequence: CASSVAGATKNIQYF. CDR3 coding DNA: TGTGCCAGCAGCGTAGCGGGGGCAACCAAAAACATTCAGTACTTC.

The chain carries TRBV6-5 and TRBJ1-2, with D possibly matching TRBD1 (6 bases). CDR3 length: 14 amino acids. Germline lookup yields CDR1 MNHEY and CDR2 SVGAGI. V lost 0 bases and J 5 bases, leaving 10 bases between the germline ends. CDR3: CASSYSDRIYGYTF. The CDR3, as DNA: TGTGCCAGCAGTTACTCGGACAGAATTTATGGCTACACCTTC.

DNA of the CDR3: TGTGCCAGCACAGCCGGGAGGCCCGGGGGGACCCAGTACTTC. Its translation: CASTAGRPGGTQYF. V gene TRBV6-6 combines with J gene TRBJ2-5, with TRBD2 matching over 7 bases. Germline V gene lookup returns CDR1 MNHNY and CDR2 SVGAGI (reference sequence). This CDR3 has 14 amino acids. V lost 7 bases, J lost 7 bases, and 12 bases stayed unmatched.

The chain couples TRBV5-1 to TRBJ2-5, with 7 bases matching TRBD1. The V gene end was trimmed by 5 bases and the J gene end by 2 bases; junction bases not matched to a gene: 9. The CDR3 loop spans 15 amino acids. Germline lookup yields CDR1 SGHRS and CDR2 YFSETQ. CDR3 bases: TGCGCCAGCAGTTACGACAGGGTAGCTCAAGAGACCCAGTACTTC. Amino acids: CASSYDRVAQETQYF.

CDR3 nucleotides: TGCGCCAGCAGCCAAGATTTGGCAGGGGCGTACCAAGAGACCCAGTACTTC. It translates to CASSQDLAGAYQETQYF. The chain employs TRBV4-3 and TRBJ2-5; weak D call: TRBD1 (6 bases). The length of the CDR3 is 17 residues. Trimming cost V 0 bases and J 0 bases, with 14 bases left between them. Germline CDR1 LGHNA, CDR2 YSLEER.

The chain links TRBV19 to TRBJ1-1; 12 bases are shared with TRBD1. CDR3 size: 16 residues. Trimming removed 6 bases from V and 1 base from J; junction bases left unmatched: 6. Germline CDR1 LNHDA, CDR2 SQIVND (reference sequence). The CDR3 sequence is CASRGDRGPRNTEAFF. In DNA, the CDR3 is TGTGCCAGTAGGGGGGACAGGGGGCCCCGGAACACTGAAGCTTTCTTT.

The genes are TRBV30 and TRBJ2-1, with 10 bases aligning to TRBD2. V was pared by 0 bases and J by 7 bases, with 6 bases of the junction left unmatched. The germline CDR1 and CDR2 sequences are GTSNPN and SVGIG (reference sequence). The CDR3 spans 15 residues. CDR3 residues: CAWSVAGGLRNEQFF. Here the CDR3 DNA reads TGTGCCTGGAGTGTAGCGGGGGGGCTTAGGAATGAGCAGTTCTTC.

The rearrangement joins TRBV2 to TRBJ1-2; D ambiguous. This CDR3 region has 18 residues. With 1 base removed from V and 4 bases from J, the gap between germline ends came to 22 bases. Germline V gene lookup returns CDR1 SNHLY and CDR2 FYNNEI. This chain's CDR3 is CASSEESDEMKGCYGYTF. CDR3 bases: TGTGCCAGCAGTGAAGAATCGGACGAGATGAAGGGCTGCTATGGCTACACCTTC.

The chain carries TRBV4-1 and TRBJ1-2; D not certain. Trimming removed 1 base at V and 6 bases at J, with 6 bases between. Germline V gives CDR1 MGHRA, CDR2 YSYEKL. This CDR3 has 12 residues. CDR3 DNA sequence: TGCGCCAGCAGCCAAGCTTACAATGGCTACACCTTC. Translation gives CASSQAYNGYTF.

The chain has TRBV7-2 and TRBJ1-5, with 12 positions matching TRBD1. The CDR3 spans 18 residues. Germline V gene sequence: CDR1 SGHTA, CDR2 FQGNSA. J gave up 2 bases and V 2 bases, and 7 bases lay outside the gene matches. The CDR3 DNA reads TGTGCCAGCAGCTTAAGGGGACAGGGGGCTAAGGGCAATCAGCCCCAGCATTTT. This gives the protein CASSLRGQGAKGNQPQHF.

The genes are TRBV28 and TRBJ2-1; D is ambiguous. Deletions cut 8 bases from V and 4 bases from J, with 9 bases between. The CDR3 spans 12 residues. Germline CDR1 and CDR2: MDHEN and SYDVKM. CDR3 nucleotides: TGTGCCAGCGGCTTCCGGTACAATGAGCAGTTCTTC. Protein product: CASGFRYNEQFF.

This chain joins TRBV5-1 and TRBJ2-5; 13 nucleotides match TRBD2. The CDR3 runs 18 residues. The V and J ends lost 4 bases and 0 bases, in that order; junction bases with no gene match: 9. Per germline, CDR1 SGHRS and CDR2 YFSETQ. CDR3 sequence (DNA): TGCGCCAGCAGCCGGACTAGCGGGGGCCAGTCGAACCAAGAGACCCAGTACTTC. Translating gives CASSRTSGGQSNQETQYF. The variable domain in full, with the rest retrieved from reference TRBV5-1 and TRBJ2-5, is KAGVTQTPRYLIKTRGQQVTLSCSPISGHRSVSWYQQTPGQGLQFLFEYFSETQRNKGNFPGRFSGRQFSNSRSEMNVSTLELGDSALYLCASSRTSGGQSNQETQYFGPGTRLLVL.

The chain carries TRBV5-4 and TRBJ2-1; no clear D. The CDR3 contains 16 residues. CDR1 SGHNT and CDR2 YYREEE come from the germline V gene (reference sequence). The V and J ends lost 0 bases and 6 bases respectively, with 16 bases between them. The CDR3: CASSLASATSFNEQFF. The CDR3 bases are TGTGCCAGCAGCTTGGCTTCCGCCACGTCTTTCAATGAGCAGTTCTTC.

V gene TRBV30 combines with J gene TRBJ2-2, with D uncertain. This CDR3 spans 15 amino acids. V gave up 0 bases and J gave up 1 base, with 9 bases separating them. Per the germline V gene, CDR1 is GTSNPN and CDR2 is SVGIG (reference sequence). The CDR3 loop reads CAWSVMWGNTGELFF. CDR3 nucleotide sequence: TGTGCCTGGAGTGTTATGTGGGGGAACACCGGGGAGCTGTTTTTT.

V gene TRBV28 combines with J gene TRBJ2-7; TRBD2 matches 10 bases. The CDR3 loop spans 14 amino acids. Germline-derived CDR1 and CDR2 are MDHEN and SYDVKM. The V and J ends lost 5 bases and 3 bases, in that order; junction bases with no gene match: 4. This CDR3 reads CASSDSGGGYEQYF. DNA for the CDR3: TGTGCCAGCAGTGACAGCGGGGGGGGCTACGAGCAGTACTTC.

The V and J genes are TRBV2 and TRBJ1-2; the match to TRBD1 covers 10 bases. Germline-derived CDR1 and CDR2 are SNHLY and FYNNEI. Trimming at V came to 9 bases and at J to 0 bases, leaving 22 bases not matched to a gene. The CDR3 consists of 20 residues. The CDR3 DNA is TGTGCCAGTTCCACTTGGACCTCTCGGGACAGGGGCCCTCCTAACTATGGCTACACCTTC. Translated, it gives CASSTWTSRDRGPPNYGYTF.

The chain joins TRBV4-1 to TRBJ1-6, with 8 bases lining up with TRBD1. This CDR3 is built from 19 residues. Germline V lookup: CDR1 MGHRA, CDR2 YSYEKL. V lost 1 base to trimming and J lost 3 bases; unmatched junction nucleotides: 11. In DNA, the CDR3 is TGCGCCAGCAGCCAAGCACTCCTCCAGGGGGCTCGCTATAATTCACCCCTCCACTTT. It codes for CASSQALLQGARYNSPLHF.

The CDR3 loop is CASSRSSYNEQFF. Written as DNA, the CDR3 is TGTGCCAGCAGCCGCAGCTCCTACAATGAGCAGTTCTTC. The chain carries TRBV5-4 and TRBJ2-1, with unresolved D. Germline loops: CDR1 SGHNT, CDR2 YYREEE (reference sequence). With 4 bases removed from V and 0 bases from J, the gap between germline ends came to 5 bases. CDR3 length: 13 amino acids. The full variable domain, completed using reference TRBV5-4 and TRBJ2-1, is ETGVTQSPTHLIKTRGQQVTLRCSSQSGHNTVSWYQQALGQGPQFIFQYYREEENGRGNFPPRFSGLQFPNYSSELNVNALELDDSALYLCASSRSSYNEQFFGPGTRLTVL.

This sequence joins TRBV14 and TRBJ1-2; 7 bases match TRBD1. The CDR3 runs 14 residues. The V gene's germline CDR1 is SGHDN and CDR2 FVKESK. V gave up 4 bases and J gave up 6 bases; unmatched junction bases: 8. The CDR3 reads CASSLPDRVNGYTF. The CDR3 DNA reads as TGTGCCAGCAGCCTACCAGACAGGGTTAATGGCTACACCTTC.

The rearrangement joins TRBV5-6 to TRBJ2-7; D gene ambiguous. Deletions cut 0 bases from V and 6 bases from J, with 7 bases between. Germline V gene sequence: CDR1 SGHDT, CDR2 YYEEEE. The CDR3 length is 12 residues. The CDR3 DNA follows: TGTGCCAGCAGCTTGGCCGCACTCGAGCAGTACTTC. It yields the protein CASSLAALEQYF.